This T cell receptor (beta chain) appears in the sequencing data of a study of blood T cell repertoires in COVID-19. Overall study: The United States, Italy and Spain were the sources of the acute and convalescent COVID-19 samples.

This clone was seen ten or more times. From germline, CDR1 is LNHNV and CDR2 YYDKDF (reference sequence). The trim removed 0 bases at V and 0 bases at J, leaving 5 bases unmatched. This CDR3 has 17 amino acids. Methods used by the authors: Cell counts per sample came from amplifying reference gene primers. Measured with immunoSEQ multiplex PCR; TCRdb has only the in-frame clones, and not every one. V and J calls and clone size are given by that table; D and trimming were obtained from the DNA. The data hold 240,000 or so clones, with roughly 90% observed a single time. V usage is TRBV15 and J usage is TRBJ1-3, with 7 bases that match TRBD1. Source material: peripheral blood. The sequence was obtained from a man aged 60-69 years who had recovered from COVID-19. The CDR3 reads CATSRELRTGSGNTIYF. The CDR3 region has the DNA TGTGCCACCAGCAGAGAATTGCGGACAGGCTCTGGAAACACCATATATTTT.